Following are 32 T cell receptor beta chains from one sample sequenced in a study of cytomegalovirus exposure and HLA in healthy donors (dated by TCRdb to the late 2010s). Library method: the immunoSEQ multiplex PCR assay. A mixture of 60 forward primers for TCR Vbeta segments and 13 reverse primers for TCR Jbeta segments was used in the multiplex PCR. TCRdb stores this immuneACCESS table with in-frame sequences only. Part of the clones is absent; in the studies checked, under half of the shortfall reflects unresolved V genes, and no reason is known for the rest. For this sample there are some 95,000 clones; 67% appear just once. The ten largest make up around 2.3% of the sample. Input material: PBMCs. All receptors come from a man under 40 in good health and CMV-seronegative.

The rearrangement links TRBV4-3 to TRBJ2-7; D gene uncertain. Trimming cost V 3 bases and J 4 bases, with 16 bases left between them. Germline values: CDR1 LGHNA, CDR2 YSLEER. This CDR3 contains 15 residues. The CDR3 sequence is CASSHSFQTPYEQYF. In nucleotides, the CDR3 is TGCGCCAGCAGCCATTCGTTCCAGACTCCGTACGAGCAGTACTTC.

In its sample, this clone was seen a few times. The rearrangement links TRBV6-1 to TRBJ2-4; TRBD2 aligns across 9 bases. J lost 2 bases, V lost 2 bases, and 16 bases had no gene match. This CDR3 is 20 amino acids long. Looked up from germline, CDR1 is MNHNS and CDR2 is SASEGT. CDR3 in DNA: TGTGCCAGCAGTGAATGGTCTAGCGGGGTGGGGAGAGGGACCAAAAACATTCAGTACTTC. Its translation is CASSEWSSGVGRGTKNIQYF.

The chain carries TRBV5-1 and TRBJ2-1; TRBD2 aligns across 8 bases. With V trimmed by 0 bases and J by 5 bases, 7 bases remained unmatched. The length of the CDR3 is 16 residues. Germline CDR1 is SGHRS and CDR2 is YFSETQ. CDR3 DNA sequence: TGCGCCAGCAGCTTGGCCCCGAGCGGGAGAGACAATGAGCAGTTCTTC. Translating it yields CASSLAPSGRDNEQFF.

This chain links TRBV5-6 with TRBJ2-5; 7 bases are a match to TRBD2. V shed 6 bases and J 5 bases; nucleotides not matched to a gene: 16. Germline CDR1 and CDR2: SGHDT and YYEEEE. This CDR3 is built from 16 residues. Here the CDR3 reads CASTEGLVGEVETQYF. The CDR3 nucleotides read TGTGCCAGCACGGAAGGACTAGTTGGAGAAGTGGAGACCCAGTACTTC.

The V call is TRBV7-9, the J call TRBJ2-7, with D possibly being TRBD2 (6 bases). The CDR3 is made up of 15 amino acids. V shed 5 bases and J shed 5 bases, with 19 bases lying between them. In germline, CDR1 is SEHNR, CDR2 FQNEAQ (reference sequence). Here the CDR3 reads CASSPRTGVRNEQYF. CDR3 in DNA: TGTGCCAGCAGCCCTCGGACGGGGGTTAGGAACGAGCAGTACTTC.

This clone is a singleton in its sample. This chain connects TRBV4-2 to TRBJ2-5; D possibly corresponds to TRBD2 (6 bases). V was cut by 0 bases and J by 2 bases, with 7 bases left in between. The germline V gene encodes CDR1 LGHNA and CDR2 YNFKEQ. This CDR3 has 14 residues. CDR3 sequence (DNA): TGTGCCAGCAGCCAAGAGGCGGGGCAAGAGACCCAGTACTTC. Encoded protein: CASSQEAGQETQYF.

The chain uses TRBV4-3 and TRBJ1-1; TRBD1 matches 7 bases. The CDR3 runs to 15 residues. The germline gives CDR1 LGHNA, CDR2 YSLEER. Trimming cost V 3 bases and J 3 bases; bases outside gene matches: 7. As DNA, the CDR3 is TGCGCCAGCAGCCACCCGACAGGGCGGCACACTGAAGCTTTCTTT. Residues: CASSHPTGRHTEAFF.

The rearrangement links TRBV20-1 to TRBJ1-1; D not certain. The CDR3 contains 11 residues. The germline V and J ends were trimmed by 6 bases and 8 bases, with 13 bases remaining between them. From germline, CDR1 is DFQATT and CDR2 SNEGSKA (reference sequence). The CDR3: CSAEYSKEAFF. Written as DNA, the CDR3 is TGCAGTGCAGAATACAGTAAAGAAGCTTTCTTT.

The chain joins TRBV9 to TRBJ2-2; no definite D call. The germline V gene encodes CDR1 SGDLS and CDR2 YYNGEE. The ends were cut back, 3 bases at V and 6 bases at J, with 9 bases in the middle. The CDR3 sequence is 13 residues long. The CDR3 spells CASSAENPGELFF. The CDR3 DNA is TGTGCCAGCAGCGCAGAAAACCCCGGGGAGCTGTTTTTT.

This clone was found a few times. The genes are TRBV5-1 and TRBJ2-7, with 7 bases identical to TRBD1. The CDR3 totals 14 residues. Losses at the gene ends were 3 bases for V and 3 bases for J; bases not matched to a gene: 6. Germline CDR1 SGHRS, CDR2 YFSETQ. The CDR3 protein is CASSSGTVIYEQYF. The CDR3 DNA is TGCGCCAGCAGCTCCGGGACAGTTATCTACGAGCAGTACTTC.

This chain links TRBV10-2 with TRBJ2-2, with TRBD1 as a possible D gene (6 bases). V lost 6 bases and J 4 bases, leaving 9 bases between the germline ends. Per germline, CDR1 WSHSY and CDR2 SAAADI. The CDR3 has 13 amino acids. Written as DNA, the CDR3 is TGCGCCAGCAGGGAAGGGGGCACCGGGGAGCTGTTTTTT. Translating gives CASREGGTGELFF.

In regard to this clone: One end of the junction varies from germline; a read error may be responsible. The chain is built from TRBV5-1 and TRBJ1-1, with TRBD1 identical over 7 bases. CDR1 and CDR2 (germline): SGHRS, YFSETQ. CDR3 size: 15 residues. The CDR3, as DNA: TGCGCCAGCAGTTTGGGACAGACCATGAACACTGAAGCTTTCTTT. It codes for CASSLGQTMNTEAFF.

This chain links TRBV29-1 with TRBJ1-1; D unclear. V dropped 4 bases and J dropped 5 bases, with 5 bases sitting between them. This CDR3 region has 10 residues. The germline gives CDR1 SQVTM, CDR2 ANQGSEA. The CDR3 protein is CSVAVTEAFF. CDR3 in DNA: TGCAGCGTTGCGGTTACTGAAGCTTTCTTT. The entire variable domain, with the rest obtained from reference TRBV29-1 and TRBJ1-1, is as follows: SAVISQKPSRDICQRGTSLTIQCQVDSQVTMMFWYRQQPGQSLTLIATANQGSEATYESGFVIDKFPISRPNLTFSTLTVSNMSPEDSSIYLCSVAVTEAFFGQGTRLTVV.

This clone was seen more than once but under ten times. The chain employs TRBV7-2 and TRBJ1-1; 9 bases are a match to TRBD1. V lost 2 bases, J lost 4 bases, and 17 bases stayed unmatched. CDR3 length: 19 residues. Germline CDR1 reads SGHTA; CDR2 reads FQGNSA. This chain's CDR3 is CASSLYRPGGGDRATEAFF. The CDR3 coding sequence is TGTGCCAGCAGCTTATATCGCCCGGGGGGTGGGGACAGGGCCACTGAAGCTTTCTTT.

As DNA, the CDR3 is TGCAGCGTTGAATTTAGGACAAAAGAGACCCAGTACTTC. Protein sequence: CSVEFRTKETQYF. The chain joins TRBV29-1 to TRBJ2-5; possible D gene TRBD1, 5 bases. Germline values: CDR1 SQVTM, CDR2 ANQGSEA. This CDR3 has 13 residues. V dropped 2 bases and J dropped 3 bases, with 10 bases sitting between them.

The rearrangement uses TRBV4-3 and TRBJ1-2, with 10 bases that match TRBD1. The CDR3 is made up of 17 amino acids. Unmatched junction bases numbered 13, after V lost 1 base and J lost 8 bases. The germline V gene has CDR1 LGHNA and CDR2 YSLEER. The CDR3 DNA sequence: TGCGCCAGCAGCCAAGTATGGGGGACAGGGGAGGCCATGGGCTACACCTTC. It specifies CASSQVWGTGEAMGYTF.

The chain combines TRBV7-2 with TRBJ2-1; D might be TRBD2 (6 bases). Between the trimmed V and J ends, which lost 5 bases and 8 bases, there was a span of 10 bases. CDR3 size: 12 residues. Per the germline V gene, CDR1 is SGHTA and CDR2 is FQGNSA. Written as DNA, the CDR3 is TGTGCCAGCAGCCCCGAGCGGGATGAGCAGTTCTTC. As protein: CASSPERDEQFF. Using reference TRBV7-2 and TRBJ2-1 for the parts outside the CDR3, the full variable domain is GAGVSQSPSNKVTEKGKDVELRCDPISGHTALYWYRQSLGQGLEFLIYFQGNSAPDKSGLPSDRFSAERTGGSVSTLTIQRTQQEDSAVYLCASSPERDEQFFGPGTRLTVL.

This chain connects TRBV7-2 to TRBJ2-7; weak D call: TRBD1 (5 bases). CDR3 length: 15 residues. The germline V and J ends were trimmed by 2 bases and 3 bases, with 14 bases remaining between them. CDR1 is SGHTA, CDR2 FQGNSA, per germline. The CDR3 is CASSLSPGPGYEQYF. The CDR3 region has the DNA TGTGCCAGCAGCTTATCGCCAGGGCCCGGCTACGAGCAGTACTTC.

The rearrangement uses TRBV6-1 and TRBJ1-1; 8 bases agree with TRBD1. Germline CDR1 and CDR2: MNHNS and SASEGT. This CDR3 is built from 15 residues. Trimming took 7 bases from V and 0 from J; bases not matched to a gene: 7. The CDR3: CASTSLQGVNTEAFF. For the CDR3, the DNA is TGTGCCAGCACCTCTCTACAGGGGGTGAACACTGAAGCTTTCTTT.

The gene calls are TRBV6-5 and TRBJ1-4; TRBD1 matches at 8 bases. In germline, CDR1 is MNHEY, CDR2 SVGAGI. This CDR3 is built from 15 residues. J lost 4 bases, V lost 6 bases, and 7 bases had no gene match. Here the CDR3 reads CASRRTGLDNEKLFF. The CDR3 region has the DNA TGTGCCAGCAGACGGACAGGGTTGGATAATGAAAAACTGTTTTTT.

This clone was recorded a few times. The rearrangement joins TRBV5-6 to TRBJ1-1, with no clear D. This CDR3 has 12 amino acids. The V and J ends lost 0 bases and 5 bases respectively, with 5 bases between them. Germline CDR1 SGHDT, CDR2 YYEEEE. CDR3 nucleotide sequence: TGTGCCAGCAGCTTGGTGGAGACTGAAGCTTTCTTT. It yields the protein CASSLVETEAFF.

This clone was observed a single time. This chain connects TRBV28 to TRBJ1-2; D perhaps matches TRBD1 (5 bases). The CDR3 sequence is 14 residues long. Trimming left V 5 bases short and J 5 bases short, with 15 bases between. CDR1 and CDR2 from the germline V gene are MDHEN and SYDVKM. The CDR3 sequence: CASSGTGLGYGYTF. In DNA form, the CDR3 reads TGTGCCAGCAGTGGTACAGGTCTTGGATATGGCTACACCTTC.

This clone was seen only once. This sequence joins TRBV11-3 and TRBJ2-2; D possibly corresponds to TRBD2 (5 bases). This CDR3 spans 13 amino acids. Germline V lookup: CDR1 SGHNT, CDR2 YENEEA. V dropped 7 bases and J dropped 6 bases, with 12 bases sitting between them. CDR3 protein: CASTRTGAGELFF. As DNA, the CDR3 is TGTGCCAGCACCAGAACCGGGGCCGGGGAGCTGTTTTTT.

This clone showed up just a few times. The chain uses TRBV7-9 and TRBJ2-7; 12 bases line up with TRBD2. The germline V gene has CDR1 SEHNR and CDR2 FQNEAQ (reference sequence). CDR3 length equals 14 residues. The V gene end was trimmed by 7 bases and the J gene end by 6 bases; junction bases not matched to a gene: 7. The CDR3 here is CASTPGLAGPEQYF. The DNA of the CDR3 is TGTGCCAGCACCCCGGGACTAGCGGGTCCCGAGCAGTACTTC. The full variable domain, rest sourced from reference TRBV7-9 and TRBJ2-7, is DTGVSQNPRHKITKRGQNVTFRCDPISEHNRLYWYRQTLGQGPEFLTYFQNEAQLEKSRLLSDRFSAERPKGSFSTLEIQRTEQGDSAMYLCASTPGLAGPEQYFGPGTRLTVT.

This clone was found a few times. This chain joins TRBV6-6 and TRBJ1-1, with no clear D. Trimming took 10 bases from V and 0 from J, leaving 21 bases between them. This CDR3 spans 16 amino acids. Germline CDR1 MNHNY, CDR2 SVGAGI (reference sequence). In DNA, the CDR3 is TGTGCCATCCTAGGGCGGGAGGGCAGCCTGAACACTGAAGCTTTCTTT. As protein: CAILGREGSLNTEAFF.

This chain uses TRBV5-1 with TRBJ2-5; 16 nucleotides agree with TRBD2. Germline V CDR1 and CDR2: SGHRS, YFSETQ. The CDR3 loop spans 17 amino acids. V dropped 3 bases and J dropped 9; count of bases not matched to a gene: 11. This CDR3 reads CASSSGLAGGAQMAQYF. The CDR3 DNA follows: TGCGCCAGCAGCTCGGGACTAGCGGGAGGGGCCCAAATGGCCCAGTACTTC.

The chain carries TRBV6-6 and TRBJ1-3, with D possibly being TRBD1 (5 bases). Germline V gene sequence: CDR1 MNHNY, CDR2 SVGAGI (reference sequence). This CDR3 comprises 12 residues. V was clipped by 11 bases and J by 4 bases, with 12 bases between them. CDR3 residues: CASGVGGNTIYF. In DNA form, the CDR3 reads TGTGCCTCGGGGGTAGGAGGAAACACCATATATTTT.

The chain uses TRBV5-1 and TRBJ2-7, with 7 bases matching TRBD1. The ends lost 2 bases at V and 5 bases at J; junction bases unmatched: 10. From germline, CDR1 is SGHRS and CDR2 YFSETQ. This CDR3 is built from 15 residues. The CDR3 protein is CASSFLTGEYNEQYF. The CDR3 DNA follows: TGCGCCAGCAGCTTCCTAACAGGGGAGTATAACGAGCAGTACTTC. The variable domain in full, with the rest retrieved from reference TRBV5-1 and TRBJ2-7, is KAGVTQTPRYLIKTRGQQVTLSCSPISGHRSVSWYQQTPGQGLQFLFEYFSETQRNKGNFPGRFSGRQFSNSRSEMNVSTLELGDSALYLCASSFLTGEYNEQYFGPGTRLTVT.

The V gene is TRBV4-3, the J gene TRBJ2-5; D gene ambiguous. The CDR3 is 14 amino acids. Germline-derived CDR1 and CDR2 are LGHNA and YSLEER. With 0 bases removed from V and 6 bases from J, the gap between germline ends came to 11 bases. The CDR3 spells CASSQDAGLQTQYF. In DNA form, the CDR3 reads TGCGCCAGCAGCCAAGACGCAGGCTTGCAGACCCAGTACTTC.

In the case of this clone: This same CDR3 is encoded by further DNA sequences in the sample. The chain couples TRBV5-1 to TRBJ2-2; 7 bases match TRBD1. The germline V gene has CDR1 SGHRS and CDR2 YFSETQ. V shed 1 base and J 0 bases; nucleotides not matched to a gene: 3. The CDR3 is 16 amino acids. CDR3 amino acids: CASSLTGTANTGELFF. CDR3 in DNA: TGCGCCAGCAGCTTGACCGGGACAGCGAACACCGGGGAGCTGTTTTTT.

The genes are TRBV5-8 and TRBJ1-1, with 7 positions matching TRBD1. Trimming removed 4 bases from V and 3 bases from J; junction bases left unmatched: 9. This CDR3 region has 15 residues. CDR1 and CDR2 (germline): SGHTS, YDEGEE. The DNA for the CDR3 is TGTGCCAGCAGCGGACGACAGGGAGTAGACACTGAAGCTTTCTTT. Translated, it gives CASSGRQGVDTEAFF.

The rearrangement uses TRBV7-6 and TRBJ2-2, with 7 bases that match TRBD2. Germline V lookup: CDR1 SGHVS, CDR2 FNYEAQ. The J segment lost 5 bases and the V segment lost 5 bases, leaving 11 bases of the junction unmatched. The CDR3 has 16 amino acids. The CDR3 bases are TGTGCCAGCAGCCTGGAAGAGCGGGAATGGACCGGGGAGCTGTTTTTT. Amino acids: CASSLEEREWTGELFF.